Sequencing of this TCR beta chain was carried out in a study of identical twins (dated by TCRdb to the mid-2010s). Background on the whole study: To test whether fetal clonotypes persist, the study used deep sequencing on TCR alpha and beta repertoires from monozygotic twins, unrelated adults of various ages, and cord blood. To rule out contamination, the twin experiments were replicated at different times with different library preparation protocols. Overall study results and their limits: Fewer insertions were carried by abundant cord blood beta clonotypes, a similar but weaker trend appeared in young adult naive repertoires, and no such trend appeared in memory repertoires. Zero-insertion analyses could be partly confounded by invariant T cells such as MAIT and iNKT, though diverse VJ usage argued against such confounding for most clonotypes. Recombination models systematically underestimated out-of-frame TCR alpha sharing in monozygotic twins but agreed with sharing between unrelated individuals. In beta out-of-frame sequences, excess twin sharing was weaker, because having fewer shared sequences lowered the signal-to-noise ratio. Out-of-frame TCR alpha sequences shared between twins showed an excess of low generation-probability sequences compared with coincidental sharing between unrelated individuals. Conclusions relied on cross-sectional statistical analysis, since the same donors could not be followed over many years.

Receptors were amplified or captured by 5' RACE. The instrument given in TCRdb is Illumina HiSeq 2000. A universal primer binding site was added through template switching, and the final cDNA carried a unique molecular identifier so that TCR cDNA molecules could be counted accurately. Specific primers in the conserved constant-segment region were used to synthesize first-strand cDNA for TCR alpha and beta chains. To control for contamination, each cDNA library was double barcoded with a SMART-Mk sample barcode plus Illumina barcodes. TruSeq adapter sequences along with Illumina sample barcodes were introduced in two successive PCR steps. The TCR alpha and beta cDNA libraries were sequenced on the Illumina HiSeq platform using custom primers. The authors processed their data as follows. MiGEC processed the raw reads to extract unique molecular identifiers, while MiXCR was used to determine the CDR3 positions. For each individual, recombination models were inferred using an EM algorithm with the repgenHMM and IGoR tools. The tcR package in R was used for shared clonotype analysis, with sharing normalized by the product of cloneset sizes. Out-of-frame nonproductive sequences were analyzed to study raw recombination free of thymic and clonal selection effects. TCRdb reworked the public reads: Q25 trimming with fastp, MiXCR clone assembly, productive beta chains retained. Every entry covers one CDR3 protein and lists the most common genes and DNA from its rows. TCRdb assigned the V and J calls; the authors' analysis was not used. Present in this sample are hundreds of thousands of distinct CDR3 sequences, roughly a quarter of which were seen just once. Jointly, the top ten make up 2.5% to 3.5% of the sample.

All donors were healthy Caucasians. Three pairs of female monozygotic twins, all aged roughly 18 to 29 years, were included in the twin cohort. CD4+ and CD8+ T cell populations were isolated with positive isolation kits from Invitrogen. A word on this clonotype: No antigen is known for it. No base qualities exist here, and no much larger clone lies one base off it.

CDR1 DFQATT and CDR2 SNEGSKA were looked up in the germline V gene (reference sequence). The cysteine opens and the phenylalanine closes a CDR3 of 12 amino acids. Of the read, only the CDR3 DNA is kept; its 36 bases are in frame from base 1. The V end loses 3 bases and the J end loses 4 bases, and a stretch of 9 bases separates them. The same sample was also used in a study of T cells expressing NK-cell markers. The second study reports: In sorted CD3+CD56+NKG2C+, CD3+CD56+NKG2C- and CD3+CD56-NKG2C+ T-cell subsets from eight or nine donors, TCR beta-chain repertoires were profiled. Seven of the eight sequenced donors were HCMV-seropositive and one was HCMV-seronegative. To restrict sorting to alphabetaTCR-expressing T cells, an anti-gammadeltaTCR antibody was added in several experiments. In roughly six donors, the dominant CD3+CD56+NKG2C+ clonotypes ranked among the top 10 CD8+ clonotypes, making up about 1.0-8% of CD8+ T cells. Those dominant clonotypes were again the most abundant among CD3+CD56-NKG2C+ cells in several donors, at roughly 25-65%. It remained unclear whether the expanded NKG2C-expressing T cell clones were specific for HCMV antigens. The eight sequenced donors were randomly selected healthy volunteers, three men and five women. HCMV-specific IgG was detected in serum with a commercial ELISA kit to determine HCMV serostatus. MIGEC was used to demultiplex reads and group the reads by UMI, and MiTCR was used to assemble and quantify clonotypes. To exclude erroneous sequences, only TCR cDNA sequences supported by at least two reads were retained. The tcR package was used for downstream repertoire analysis, and clonotypes were matched between fractions using CDR3 nucleotide sequence together with V segment. VDJmatch was used to annotate antigen specificity against VDJdb, with one amino acid substitution in CDR3 permitted.

The sample consisted of CD4+ T cells sorted from blood. This TCR came from a woman between 18 and 30 years old in good health. Recombination connected TRBV20-1 to TRBJ1-2; the D gene identity is not certain. The DNA sequence reads TGCAGTGCTAGTGGAAGTATCTATGGCTACACCTTC. Its protein product is CSASGSIYGYTF.